What follows are 9 T cell receptor beta chains derived from one specimen sequenced in a study of T cell responses to AZD1222 COVID-19 vaccine. Profiling relied on immunoSEQ multiplex PCR, and the TCRdb table lists in-frame clones only, not all of them. The table records 65,000 to 80,000 clones, 87% of them present only once. Sequencing used peripheral blood, obtained on day 0 of AZD1222 vaccination. The receptor set was obtained from an adult in good health.

The V gene is TRBV11-1, the J gene TRBJ2-7; D not certain. Trimming took 0 bases from V and 4 from J, leaving 10 bases between them. Per the germline V gene, CDR1 is SGHAT and CDR2 is FQDESV (reference sequence). This CDR3 has 14 residues. The DNA of the CDR3 is TGTGCCAGCAGCTTAGCGGGCACCTCATACGAGCAGTACTTC. Translated: CASSLAGTSYEQYF.

The chain has TRBV12-3 or TRBV12-4 and TRBJ2-7; 12 positions match TRBD1. V dropped 4 bases and J dropped 10; count of bases not matched to a gene: 2. The CDR3 spans 12 residues. As DNA, the CDR3 is TGTGCCAGCAGTTGGGGACAGGGGGCACAGTACTTC. It yields the protein CASSWGQGAQYF.

This chain connects TRBV4-1 to TRBJ1-2; TRBD1 matches at 7 bases. Germline V lookup: CDR1 MGHRA, CDR2 YSYEKL. The CDR3 has 15 residues. V shed 3 bases, J shed 7 bases, and the junction held 11 bases outside the gene matches. CDR3: CASSQGTGDPLGYTF. CDR3 nucleotides: TGCGCCAGCAGCCAGGGAACAGGGGATCCTCTTGGCTACACCTTC.

The chain employs TRBV4-2 and TRBJ2-7; TRBD2 might be the D (5 bases). V lost 2 bases and J 4 bases, leaving 9 bases between the germline ends. Germline V gene data show CDR1 as LGHNA and CDR2 as YNFKEQ. The CDR3 is made up of 13 amino acids. The DNA for the CDR3 is TGTGCCAGCAGCCAAAGAGGGCGGTACGAGCAGTACTTC. It specifies CASSQRGRYEQYF.

V gene TRBV19 combines with J gene TRBJ2-5; D possibly corresponds to TRBD1 (6 bases). The V gene's germline CDR1 is LNHDA and CDR2 SQIVND (reference sequence). The CDR3 totals 14 residues. V was clipped by 3 bases and J by 2 bases, with 10 bases between them. The CDR3 DNA reads TGTGCCAGTAGTATGGGAACAGGGCAAGAGACCCAGTACTTC. Residues: CASSMGTGQETQYF.

The J gene is TRBJ2-7, the V gene TRBV28; tentatively, D is TRBD1 or TRBD2 (7 bases each). The ends were cut back, 6 bases at V and 4 bases at J, with 16 bases in the middle. The germline gives CDR1 MDHEN, CDR2 SYDVKM. The CDR3 totals 14 residues. CDR3 sequence reads: CASRPQGRAYEQYF. CDR3 nucleotides: TGTGCCAGCAGGCCACAGGGGAGGGCTTACGAGCAGTACTTC. Complete variable domain (other parts from reference TRBV28 and TRBJ2-7): DVKVTQSSRYLVKRTGEKVFLECVQDMDHENMFWYRQDPGLGLRLIYFSYDVKMKEKGDIPEGYSVSREKKERFSLILESASTNQTSMYLCASRPQGRAYEQYFGPGTRLTVT.

This clone was seen a few times. This sequence joins TRBV9 and TRBJ1-3; D remains unclear. The CDR3 covers 16 residues. V gave up 0 bases and J gave up 0 bases, with 10 bases separating them. Germline CDR1 is SGDLS and CDR2 is YYNGEE. The CDR3 bases are TGTGCCAGCAGCGTAGGGACGCCAGACTCTGGAAACACCATATATTTT. Translating gives CASSVGTPDSGNTIYF.

The V call is TRBV7-2, the J call TRBJ1-1; the match to TRBD1 covers 7 bases. Germline values: CDR1 SGHTA, CDR2 FQGNSA. The CDR3 runs to 14 residues. J lost 3 bases, V lost 6 bases, and 7 bases had no gene match. The chain's CDR3 is CASRPHRGDTEAFF. The DNA for the CDR3 is TGTGCCAGCAGGCCCCACAGGGGAGACACTGAAGCTTTCTTT.

The rearrangement joins TRBV14 to TRBJ1-2; D is unresolved. In germline, CDR1 is SGHDN, CDR2 FVKESK. V was cut by 1 base and J by 8 bases, with 5 bases left in between. CDR3 length: 11 residues. Here the CDR3 reads CASSQGGGYTF. DNA for the CDR3: TGTGCCAGCAGCCAAGGTGGAGGCTACACCTTC.